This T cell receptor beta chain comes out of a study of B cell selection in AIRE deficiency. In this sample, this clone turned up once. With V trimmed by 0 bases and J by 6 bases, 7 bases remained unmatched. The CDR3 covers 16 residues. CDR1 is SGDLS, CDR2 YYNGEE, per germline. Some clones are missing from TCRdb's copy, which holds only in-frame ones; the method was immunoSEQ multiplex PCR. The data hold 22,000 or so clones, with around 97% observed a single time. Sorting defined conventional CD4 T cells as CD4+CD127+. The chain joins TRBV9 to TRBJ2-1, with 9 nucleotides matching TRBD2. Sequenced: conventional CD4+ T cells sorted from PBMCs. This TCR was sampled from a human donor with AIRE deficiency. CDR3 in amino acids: CASSVGGRAVFNEQFF. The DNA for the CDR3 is TGTGCCAGCAGCGTAGGCGGGAGGGCCGTCTTCAATGAGCAGTTCTTC.